A single sample gave rise to the 21 T cell receptor beta chains below, sequenced in a study of CD8 T cells in ankylosing spondylitis (dated by TCRdb to between 2016 and 2019). The full study reports these points: A TCR beta motif made up of 7 to 9 highly homologous amino acid variants appeared to be characteristic of blood from ankylosing spondylitis patients.

These receptors lack a known antigen. Preparation of the library involved 5' RACE. The sequencing machine was an Illumina HiSeq 2500. TCRdb passed the public sequencing reads through fastp at Q25 and MiXCR, retaining productive beta sequences. Every CDR3 protein is listed once, alongside the most common genes and DNA of its rows. The sample includes roughly 300,000 distinct CDR3 sequences, with roughly 8% observed a single time. 13% to 15% of the sample goes to the ten largest clones. The specimen sequenced was blood, either unsorted or a sorted T cell fraction (not recorded which). The receptors stem from a male donor with ankylosing spondylitis.

The genes are TRBV20-1 and TRBJ2-3, with a weak D call TRBD2 (6 bases). The CDR3 is 17 amino acids. V lost 6 bases to trimming and J lost 6 bases, with 28 bases between them. CDR1 and CDR2 from the germline V gene are DFQATT and SNEGSKA (reference sequence). The CDR3 DNA is TGCAGTGCAACTGGACTATCCAGGTCGTCGGGTCCTGATACGCAGTATTTT. Translation gives CSATGLSRSSGPDTQYF.

The CDR3 protein is CASIAGGYGGEQFF. The CDR3 DNA follows: TGCGCCAGCATTGCGGGAGGGTACGGGGGTGAGCAGTTCTTC. V and J are TRBV5-1 and TRBJ2-1; TRBD2 matches at 9 bases. The germline CDR1 and CDR2 sequences are SGHRS and YFSETQ. The CDR3 covers 14 residues. V trimming: 6 bases; J trimming: 9 bases; junction bases outside the gene matches: 10.

This clonotype was seen ten or more times. The chain joins TRBV5-6 to TRBJ2-1, with 7 positions matching TRBD2. The CDR3 loop spans 11 amino acids. V shed 9 bases and J 8 bases; nucleotides not matched to a gene: 5. CDR1 and CDR2 from the germline V gene are SGHDT and YYEEEE. CDR3 residues: CATGRSYEQFF. For the CDR3, the DNA is TGTGCCACCGGGAGGAGCTATGAGCAGTTCTTC.

A note on this clonotype: This may arise from a read error, as a much more abundant clone is one base away. The chain combines TRBV7-3 with TRBJ2-3; D uncertain. The germline V gene encodes CDR1 SGHTA and CDR2 FQGTGA. CDR3 length: 14 residues. The CDR3 spells CANSLIGSTDTQYF. Written as DNA, the CDR3 is TGTGCCAACAGCTTAATCGGCAGCACAGATACGCAGTATTTT.

The chain links TRBV5-1 to TRBJ2-7; no clear D. The CDR3 covers 15 residues. CDR1 is SGHRS, CDR2 YFSETQ, per germline. V was shortened by 4 bases and J by 1 base, with 15 bases between the two germline ends. Here the CDR3 DNA reads TGCGCCAGCAGCCCGGTGGGCGGATTATCCTACGAGCAGTACTTC. It codes for CASSPVGGLSYEQYF.

The genes are TRBV5-1 and TRBJ1-5; D unresolved. Per germline, CDR1 SGHRS and CDR2 YFSETQ. The CDR3 sequence is 13 residues long. Trimming shortened V by 4 bases and J by 4 bases, and 9 bases separated the two germline ends. The CDR3 reads CASSLEVNQPQHF. The CDR3 DNA reads as TGCGCCAGCAGCCTGGAGGTTAATCAGCCCCAGCATTTT.

This sequence joins TRBV7-2 and TRBJ2-7; the D is unclear. Deletions cut 3 bases from V and 0 bases from J, with 6 bases between. This CDR3 contains 13 residues. CDR1 is SGHTA, CDR2 FQGNSA, per germline. CDR3 bases: TGTGCCAGCAGCTTGTTAGTCTCCTACGAGCAGTACTTC. This gives the protein CASSLLVSYEQYF.

This clonotype was recorded at least ten times. The genes are TRBV28 and TRBJ2-2, with D perhaps matching TRBD1 (6 bases). Germline-derived CDR1 and CDR2 are MDHEN and SYDVKM. This CDR3 has 15 residues. The V gene lost 6 bases and the J gene lost 3 bases, with 14 bases spanning the gap. The CDR3 here is CASRPLTGDTGELFF. CDR3 in DNA: TGTGCCAGCAGGCCCTTGACAGGTGACACCGGGGAGCTGTTTTTT.

This clonotype was observed a few times. The V gene is TRBV5-1, the J gene TRBJ2-2, with a weak D call TRBD1 (5 bases). Germline-derived CDR1 and CDR2 are SGHRS and YFSETQ. Trimming pared 4 bases from V and 4 bases from J, leaving 14 bases between. The CDR3 is 15 residues long. The DNA of the CDR3 is TGCGCCAGCAGCGCAGAGACAGACCCCACCGGGGAGCTGTTTTTT. Translated, it gives CASSAETDPTGELFF.

The rearrangement uses TRBV20-1 and TRBJ2-1; D is unclear. This CDR3 region has 14 residues. V lost 1 base and J 8 bases, leaving 15 bases between the germline ends. CDR1 is DFQATT, CDR2 SNEGSKA, per germline (reference sequence). CDR3 loop: CSARARLSGDEQFF. In nucleotides, the CDR3 is TGCAGTGCTAGAGCCCGGTTGTCGGGTGATGAGCAGTTCTTC.

The sample holds a few counts of this clonotype. V and J are TRBV2 and TRBJ2-5, with 11 positions matching TRBD2. This CDR3 has 17 residues. The junction had 14 bases not matched to a gene; V was cut back by 4 bases and J by 7 bases. From germline, CDR1 is SNHLY and CDR2 FYNNEI. In DNA, the CDR3 is TGTGCCAGCAGTGGAAGGAGACTAGCGGGGTTCTTGAGGACCCAGTACTTC. Protein sequence: CASSGRRLAGFLRTQYF.

This clonotype was picked up a small number of times. The rearrangement uses TRBV25-1 and TRBJ1-3; 8 bases align to TRBD1. Germline V gene sequence: CDR1 MGHDK, CDR2 SYGVNS. The CDR3 consists of 15 residues. V shed 4 bases and J 4 bases; nucleotides not matched to a gene: 6. The CDR3 sequence is CASSGLTGAGNTIYF. DNA for the CDR3: TGTGCCAGCAGTGGCCTGACAGGGGCGGGAAACACCATATATTTT.

The chain carries TRBV12-3 or TRBV12-4 and TRBJ2-1; 9 bases align to TRBD2. J lost 8 bases, V lost 7 bases, and 9 bases had no gene match. This CDR3 is built from 14 residues. The CDR3 region has the DNA TGTGCCAGCAAGGGGACTAGCCATTTCGATGAGCAGTTCTTC. As protein: CASKGTSHFDEQFF.

This clonotype was seen only a few times. The rearrangement links TRBV5-1 to TRBJ2-3; TRBD2 might be the D (6 bases). Looked up from germline, CDR1 is SGHRS and CDR2 is YFSETQ. V dropped 3 bases and J dropped 7 bases, with 18 bases sitting between them. This CDR3 spans 15 amino acids. The DNA of the CDR3 is TGCGCCAGCAGCTATTTCTTGGAGGGCGGCAATACGCAGTATTTT. Amino acids: CASSYFLEGGNTQYF. Drawing the rest from reference TRBV5-1 and TRBJ2-3, the complete variable domain is KAGVTQTPRYLIKTRGQQVTLSCSPISGHRSVSWYQQTPGQGLQFLFEYFSETQRNKGNFPGRFSGRQFSNSRSEMNVSTLELGDSALYLCASSYFLEGGNTQYFGPGTRLTVL.

This clonotype has ten or more counts. The chain employs TRBV20-1 and TRBJ2-1, with D hard to call. V lost 0 bases and J lost 8, with 5 bases in between. The CDR3 contains 11 residues. Germline-derived CDR1 and CDR2 are DFQATT and SNEGSKA (reference sequence). The CDR3 bases are TGCAGTGCTAGAGATAAGTATGAGCAGTTCTTC. Its protein product is CSARDKYEQFF.

The rearrangement joins TRBV27 to TRBJ2-7; D may be TRBD2 (6 bases). V was pared by 6 bases and J by 7 bases, with 13 bases between. Per the germline V gene, CDR1 is MNHEY and CDR2 is SMNVEV (reference sequence). The CDR3 has 12 residues. This CDR3 reads CASRSGGVEQYF. The CDR3 nucleotides read TGTGCCAGCAGGTCAGGAGGGGTAGAGCAGTACTTC.

This chain joins TRBV11-1 and TRBJ2-3, with D tentatively TRBD2 (5 bases). Germline V gene lookup returns CDR1 SGHAT and CDR2 FQDESV (reference sequence). The CDR3 contains 15 residues. V was trimmed by 4 bases and J by 1 base, leaving 12 bases between them. The CDR3 region is CASSYSGLGTDTQYF. CDR3 nucleotide sequence: TGTGCCAGCAGCTACAGCGGACTCGGCACAGATACGCAGTATTTT.

The chain is built from TRBV3-1 and TRBJ1-5; TRBD1 matches at 7 bases. This CDR3 has 16 amino acids. V gave up 1 base and J gave up 7 bases; unmatched junction bases: 10. Germline V gene sequence: CDR1 LGHDT, CDR2 YNNKEL (reference sequence). The CDR3 DNA reads as TGTGCCAGCAGCCAAGCCCCGGACTCAGGGGGACAGCCCCAGCATTTT. The encoded protein is CASSQAPDSGGQPQHF.

The chain links TRBV5-1 to TRBJ2-2; 9 positions agree with TRBD2. V lost 1 base and J lost 4; bases outside the gene matches: 8. CDR3 length: 17 residues. CDR1 is SGHRS and CDR2 is YFSETQ in the germline V gene. The CDR3, as DNA: TGCGCCAGCAGCTTGATAGGACTAGCGAGTTTCACCGGGGAGCTGTTTTTT. It yields the protein CASSLIGLASFTGELFF.

The chain links TRBV6-2 or TRBV6-3 to TRBJ2-5; D is possibly TRBD2 (5 bases). Trimming shortened V by 7 bases and J by 1 base, and 16 bases separated the two germline ends. In germline, CDR1 is MNHEY, CDR2 SVGEGT. The CDR3 sequence is 15 residues long. The CDR3 DNA reads TGTGCCAGCACTCTCCCGGGGTATCCCCAAGAGACCCAGTACTTC. It encodes CASTLPGYPQETQYF.

Comments on this clonotype: This may arise from a read error, as a much more abundant clone is one base away. V is TRBV29-1 and J is TRBJ2-3, with TRBD2 matching 8 bases. This CDR3 contains 11 residues. Trimming at V came to 7 bases and at J to 10 bases, leaving 7 bases not matched to a gene. CDR1 and CDR2 from the germline V gene are SQVTM and ANQGSEA. The CDR3 DNA follows: TGCAGCGAGGCAGCGGGAGAACCGCAGTATTTT. Its protein product is CSEAAGEPQYF.